A selection of T cell receptor beta chains follows, all from one sample in a study of T cell changes during pregnancy in multiple sclerosis. Sequencing was performed with immunoSEQ multiplex PCR; in TCRdb, only in-frame clones are kept and a portion is missing. This sample has roughly 27,000 clones, with about 88% found just once. Sequencing used CD8+ T cells from peripheral blood mononuclear cells, obtained in the second trimester of pregnancy. These receptor sequences come from a female donor with multiple sclerosis, enrolled in a pregnancy study. Both conserved end residues are part of each CDR3. Each record gives: CDR3 length, clone size, V gene, J gene, D gene, CDR3 DNA, CDR3 protein. A D gene is named only where the DNA matches it firmly. The size of a clone is reported for some rows only, either as once, few or many, or as a class for expanded clones.

>12|.|TRBV9|TRBJ2-1|.
TGTGCCAGCAGCGTTGGCGGGGATGAGCAGTTCTTC
CASSVGGDEQFF
>17|.|TRBV5-1|TRBJ2-6|TRBD1
TGCGCCAGCAGACTCGGACAGGGAGACTCTGGGGCCAACGTCCTGACTTTC
CASRLGQGDSGANVLTF
>16|.|TRBV4-1|TRBJ2-2|.
TGCGCCAGCAGCCAAGGGGCCTGGTCGAACACCGGGGAGCTGTTTTTT
CASSQGAWSNTGELFF
>13|few|TRBV19|TRBJ2-2|.
TGTGCCAGTAGTATAGGTGAGGCCGGGGAGCTGTTTTTT
CASSIGEAGELFF
>13|.|TRBV28|TRBJ1-5|.
TGTGCCAGCACCACGGCCGGGAATCAGCCCCAGCATTTT
CASTTAGNQPQHF
>19|.|TRBV9|TRBJ1-3|.
TGTGCCAGCAGCGTACGGCCAGGGGAAAACCTCGACTCTGGAAACACCATATATTTT
CASSVRPGENLDSGNTIYF
>14|.|TRBV19|TRBJ1-1|.
TGTGCCAGTAGTATTGAAGCTATGAACACTGAAGCTTTCTTT
CASSIEAMNTEAFF
>18|.|TRBV15|TRBJ1-5|TRBD1
TGTGCCACCAGCAGAAACAGGGGCCCGGGACAGCTCAATCAGCCCCAGCATTTT
CATSRNRGPGQLNQPQHF
>15|.|TRBV30|TRBJ2-7|.
TGTGCCTGGAGAGGGTGGGGCACGGACGGCTACGAGCAGTACTTC
CAWRGWGTDGYEQYF
>15|.|TRBV11-2|TRBJ1-3|.
TGTGCCAGCAGCTTCGGGTCCTCCTCTGGAAACACCATATATTTT
CASSFGSSSGNTIYF
>14|.|TRBV7-8|TRBJ2-3|.
TGTGCCAGCAGCCAAAGGGACTCCTCGGATACGCAGTATTTT
CASSQRDSSDTQYF
>16|.|TRBV28|TRBJ1-3|.
TGTGCCAGCAGTACCCACAGGGAGTCATATGGAAACACCATATATTTT
CASSTHRESYGNTIYF
>15|few|TRBV11-2|TRBJ1-2|.
TGTGCCAGCAGCATGAATGGGGCCCCCATGAGTGGCTACACCTTC
CASSMNGAPMSGYTF
>15|.|TRBV18|TRBJ2-3|.
TGTGCCAGCTCGCAGGGACTTAGGGACCGGGATACGCAGTATTTT
CASSQGLRDRDTQYF
>15|.|TRBV4-1|TRBJ2-7|.
TGCGCCAGCAGCCAAGGCTGGGGGCGAACCTACGAGCAGTACTTC
CASSQGWGRTYEQYF
>13|few|TRBV5-6|TRBJ1-6|TRBD1
TGTGCCAGCAGCTTCGGACAGGGAGAAAGACTCCACTTT
CASSFGQGERLHF
>14|.|TRBV27|TRBJ2-1|.
TGTGCCAGCAGTCGACTCCCCCCATACAATGAGCAGTTCTTC
CASSRLPPYNEQFF
>15|.|TRBV4-1|TRBJ1-2|.
TGCGCCAGCAGCCAAGAGGGAGGGACTAACTATGGCTACACCTTC
CASSQEGGTNYGYTF
>16|few|TRBV11-1|TRBJ2-2|TRBD2
TGTGCCAGCAGCTTAGTGGTGTACGGGGGGGCCGGGGAGCTGTTTTTT
CASSLVVYGGAGELFF
>12|.|TRBV19|TRBJ2-7|.
TGTGCCAGTAGTACCGGACTGGGCGAGCAGTACTTC
CASSTGLGEQYF
>15|once|TRBV14|TRBJ1-2|.
TGTGCCAGCAGCCAACTTGGCGACAGGACCTATGGCTACACCTTC
CASSQLGDRTYGYTF
>15|.|TRBV7-9|TRBJ2-7|TRBD1
TGTGCCAGCAGCTTAGCGGGGACAGGGCTCTACGAGCAGTACTTC
CASSLAGTGLYEQYF
>17|.|TRBV6-1|TRBJ2-6|TRBD1
TGTGCCAGCAGTGGATCGACAACAGGGGATGGGGCCAACGTCCTGACTTTC
CASSGSTTGDGANVLTF
>15|.|TRBV6-5|TRBJ2-7|TRBD1
TGTGCCAGCAGTAGGGGACAGGCTCCCCGAGTCGAGCAGTACTTC
CASSRGQAPRVEQYF
>14|few|TRBV19|TRBJ1-1|.
TGTGCCAGTAGTTATCTACAGAGGGACACTGAAGCTTTCTTT
CASSYLQRDTEAFF
>16|.|TRBV11-2|TRBJ2-7|TRBD2
TGTGCCAGCAGTCGAAATAGCGGGGGGACCTCCTACGAGCAGTACTTC
CASSRNSGGTSYEQYF
>14|medium-sized|TRBV6-1|TRBJ2-1|TRBD2
TGTGCCAGCAGTCCGCGGGAGTCGTACAATGAGCAGTTCTTC
CASSPRESYNEQFF
>14|.|TRBV27|TRBJ2-7|.
TGTGCCAGCAGTTTATCCCCTCTAGCTTGGGAGCAGTACTTC
CASSLSPLAWEQYF
>14|.|TRBV7-8|TRBJ2-7|.
TGTGCCAGCAGCTTAGTAACAGGGACCTACGAGCAGTACTTC
CASSLVTGTYEQYF
>16|.|TRBV6-1|TRBJ1-2|TRBD1
TGTGCCAGCAGTGAATGGACAGGGTCGGACAACTATGGCTACACCTTC
CASSEWTGSDNYGYTF
>15|.|TRBV5-8|TRBJ2-3|TRBD2
TGTGCCAGCAGCTTGGTTCTTAGCGGGGCAGATACGCAGTATTTT
CASSLVLSGADTQYF
>13|once|TRBV10-2|TRBJ2-3|.
TGCGCCAGCAGTTCGGACTTCACAGATACGCAGTATTTT
CASSSDFTDTQYF
>15|.|TRBV4-3|TRBJ1-5|.
TGCGCCAGCAGCCAAGATGGCGCCGGGAATCAGCCCCAGCATTTT
CASSQDGAGNQPQHF
>14|.|TRBV11-2|TRBJ2-7|TRBD2
TGTGCCAGCAGCTTCGGGGGGGTCTCCTACGAGCAGTACTTC
CASSFGGVSYEQYF
>15|.|TRBV4-1|TRBJ1-6|TRBD1
TGCGCCAGCAGCCAGGTTAGACAGGGGAATTCACCCCTCCACTTT
CASSQVRQGNSPLHF
>12|.|TRBV11-2|TRBJ2-7|.
TGTGCCAGCAGCTTAGTATCCCACGAGCAGTACTTC
CASSLVSHEQYF
>16|.|TRBV5-6|TRBJ2-5|TRBD2
TGTGCCAGCAGCATCGGGCCCGGGAGGCAGAGAGAGACCCAGTACTTC
CASSIGPGRQRETQYF
>17|.|TRBV4-2|TRBJ2-3|.
TGTGCCAGCAGCCAAGGGGGAGTGATAGGTGGCACAGATACGCAGTATTTT
CASSQGGVIGGTDTQYF
>16|few|TRBV28|TRBJ2-1|TRBD2
TGTGCCAGCAGTTTAACTAGCGGGGGGGCCTACAATGAGCAGTTCTTC
CASSLTSGGAYNEQFF
>16|.|TRBV5-6|TRBJ2-2|.
TGTGCCAGCACTTATGGCGGGATTCTGGAGGGCGGGGAGCTGTTTTTT
CASTYGGILEGGELFF
>16|.|TRBV5-6|TRBJ2-1|TRBD2
TGTGCCAGCAGCTTTCCTAGCGGGGAATCCTACAATGAGCAGTTCTTC
CASSFPSGESYNEQFF
>13|.|TRBV27|TRBJ1-2|.
TGTGCCAGCAGACGAACCTCCGGGGATGGCTACACCTTC
CASRRTSGDGYTF
>16|.|TRBV6-6|TRBJ2-3|TRBD1
TGTGCCAGCAGTACTGGGGACAGGGGGCTCACAGATACGCAGTATTTT
CASSTGDRGLTDTQYF
>14|few|TRBV30|TRBJ1-3|.
TGTGCCTGGAGTTTAGATTTACCTGGAAACACCATATATTTT
CAWSLDLPGNTIYF
>13|.|TRBV5-4|TRBJ2-7|.
TGTGCCAGCAGCTTCCGGGACTCCTACGAGCAGTACTTC
CASSFRDSYEQYF
>15|.|TRBV9|TRBJ2-3|TRBD2
TGTGCCAGCAGCTTAAGCGGGGGGGCAGTAGATACGCAGTATTTT
CASSLSGGAVDTQYF
>14|.|TRBV13|TRBJ2-1|.
TGTGCCAGCAGCTTAGAAGACAGGTACAATGAGCAGTTCTTC
CASSLEDRYNEQFF